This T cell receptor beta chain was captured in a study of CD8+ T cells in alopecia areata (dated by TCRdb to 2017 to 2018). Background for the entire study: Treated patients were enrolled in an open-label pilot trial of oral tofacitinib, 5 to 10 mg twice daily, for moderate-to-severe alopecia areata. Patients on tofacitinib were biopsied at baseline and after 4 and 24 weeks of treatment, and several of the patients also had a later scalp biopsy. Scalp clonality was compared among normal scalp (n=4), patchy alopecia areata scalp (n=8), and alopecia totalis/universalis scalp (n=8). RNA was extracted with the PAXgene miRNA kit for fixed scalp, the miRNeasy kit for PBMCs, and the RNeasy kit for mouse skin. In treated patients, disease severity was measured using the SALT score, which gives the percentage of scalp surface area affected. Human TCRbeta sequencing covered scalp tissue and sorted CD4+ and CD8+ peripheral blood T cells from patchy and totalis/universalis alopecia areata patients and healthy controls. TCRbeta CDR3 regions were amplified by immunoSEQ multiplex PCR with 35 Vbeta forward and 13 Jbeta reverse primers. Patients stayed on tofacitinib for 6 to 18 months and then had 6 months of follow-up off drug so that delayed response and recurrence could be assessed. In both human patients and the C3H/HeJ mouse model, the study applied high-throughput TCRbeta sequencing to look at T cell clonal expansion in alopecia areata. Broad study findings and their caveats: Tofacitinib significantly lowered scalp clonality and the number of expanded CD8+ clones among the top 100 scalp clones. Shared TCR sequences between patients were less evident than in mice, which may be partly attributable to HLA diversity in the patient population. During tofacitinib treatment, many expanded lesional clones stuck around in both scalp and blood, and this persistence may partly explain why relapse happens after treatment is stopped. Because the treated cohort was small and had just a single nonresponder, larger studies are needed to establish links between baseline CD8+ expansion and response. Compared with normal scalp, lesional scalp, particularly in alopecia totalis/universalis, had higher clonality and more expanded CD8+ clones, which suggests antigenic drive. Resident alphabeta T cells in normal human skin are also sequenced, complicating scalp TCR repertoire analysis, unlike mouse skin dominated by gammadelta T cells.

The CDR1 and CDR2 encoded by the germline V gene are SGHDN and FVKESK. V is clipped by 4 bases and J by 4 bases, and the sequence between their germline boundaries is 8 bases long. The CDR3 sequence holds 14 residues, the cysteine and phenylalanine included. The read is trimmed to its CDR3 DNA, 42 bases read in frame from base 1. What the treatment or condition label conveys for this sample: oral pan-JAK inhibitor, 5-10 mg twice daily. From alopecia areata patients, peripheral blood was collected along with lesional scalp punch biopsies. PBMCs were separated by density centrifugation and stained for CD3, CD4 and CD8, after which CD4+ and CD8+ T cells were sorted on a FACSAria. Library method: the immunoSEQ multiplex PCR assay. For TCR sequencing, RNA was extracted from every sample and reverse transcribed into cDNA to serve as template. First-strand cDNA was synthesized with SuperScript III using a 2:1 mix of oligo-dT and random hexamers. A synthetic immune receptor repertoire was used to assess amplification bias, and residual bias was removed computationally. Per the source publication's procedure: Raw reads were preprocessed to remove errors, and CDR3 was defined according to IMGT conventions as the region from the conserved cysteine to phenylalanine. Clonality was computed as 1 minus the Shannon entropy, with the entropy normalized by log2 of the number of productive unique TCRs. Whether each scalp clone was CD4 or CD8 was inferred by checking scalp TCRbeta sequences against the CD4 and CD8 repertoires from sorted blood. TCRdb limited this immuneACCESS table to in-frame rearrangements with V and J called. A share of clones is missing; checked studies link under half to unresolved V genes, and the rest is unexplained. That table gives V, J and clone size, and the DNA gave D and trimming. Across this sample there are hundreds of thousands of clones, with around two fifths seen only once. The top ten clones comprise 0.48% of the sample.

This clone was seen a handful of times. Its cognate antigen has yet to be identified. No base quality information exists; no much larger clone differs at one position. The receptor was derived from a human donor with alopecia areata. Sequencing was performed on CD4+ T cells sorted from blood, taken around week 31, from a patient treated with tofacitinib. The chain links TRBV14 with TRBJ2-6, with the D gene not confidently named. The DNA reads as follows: TGTGCCAGCAGCCCGAGGATCGGGGCCAACGTCCTGACTTTC. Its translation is CASSPRIGANVLTF.